The rows below give T cell receptor beta chains drawn from one sample of a study of T cell responses to AZD1222 COVID-19 vaccine. Method: immunoSEQ multiplex PCR; TCRdb's copy keeps in-frame clones and lacks some. Counted here are more than 75,000 clones, around 93% occurring once; the ten biggest clones make up more than 6.5%. The material sequenced was peripheral blood, taken on day 0 of AZD1222 vaccination. These receptors came from an adult in good health. The CDR3 runs from the conserved cysteine through the conserved F or W.

>TRBV4-3|TRBJ2-3
CASSSRGVAGDTQYF
>TRBV18|TRBJ2-5
CASSHDSIQETQYF
>TRBV5-4|TRBJ2-3
CAWPEGSDTQYF
>TRBV7-2|TRBJ2-1
CASSLRVAGDAEQFF
>TRBV19|TRBJ1-2
CASSRTGSYTF
>TRBV5-6|TRBJ1-4
CASSPLGGDEKLFF
>TRBV3-1/TRBV3-2|TRBJ1-5
CASSGSYDQPQHF
>TRBV5-1|TRBJ1-6
CASSLGDSSYNSPLHF
>TRBV5-1|TRBJ2-5
CASSFGGTQKETQYF
>TRBV18|TRBJ1-2
CASTSLGGSYGYTF
>TRBV5-1|TRBJ1-6
CASSFSSSYNSPLHF